This T cell receptor beta chain was observed in a study of T-cell memory formation after mild COVID-19. Study-wide results and limits: Contracting CD8+ clones were enriched in EMRA, CD4+ mainly in CM and EM.

In TCRdb, the 5' RACE reads were re-called with MiXCR into one record per CDR3 protein. The table includes some 350,000 distinct CDR3 sequences, 15% detected once. CDR1 is MDHEN and CDR2 is SYDVKM in the germline V gene. The CDR3 is made up of 18 amino acids. V lost 4 bases, J lost 0 bases, and 12 bases stayed unmatched. Notes on this clonotype: What it binds is unknown.

The source is a man younger than 35 who had mild COVID-19 (a few samples of this study predate the infection). Cell type and time point are not known. What was sequenced was PBMCs or a T cell subset sorted from them (not recorded which). The rearrangement links TRBV28 to TRBJ2-1; 7 nucleotides match TRBD2. CDR3 coding DNA: TGTGCCAGCAGTTCCCCTCGGGTAGCGGGCTCCTCCTACAATGAGCAGTTCTTC. Its translation is CASSSPRVAGSSYNEQFF.